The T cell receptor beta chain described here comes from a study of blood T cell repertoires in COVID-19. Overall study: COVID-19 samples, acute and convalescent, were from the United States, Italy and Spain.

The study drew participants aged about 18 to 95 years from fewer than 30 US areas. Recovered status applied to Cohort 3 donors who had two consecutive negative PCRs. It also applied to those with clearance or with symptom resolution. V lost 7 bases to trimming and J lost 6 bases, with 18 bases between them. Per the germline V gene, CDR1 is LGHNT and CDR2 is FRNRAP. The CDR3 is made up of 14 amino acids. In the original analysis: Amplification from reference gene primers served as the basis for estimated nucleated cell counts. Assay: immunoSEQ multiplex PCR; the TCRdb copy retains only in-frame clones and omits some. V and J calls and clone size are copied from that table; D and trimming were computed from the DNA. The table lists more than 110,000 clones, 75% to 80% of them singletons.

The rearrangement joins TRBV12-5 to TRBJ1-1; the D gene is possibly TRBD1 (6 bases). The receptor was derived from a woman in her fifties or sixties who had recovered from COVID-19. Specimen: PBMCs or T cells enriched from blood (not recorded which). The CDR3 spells CASALRTAEAEAFF. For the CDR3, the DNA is TGTGCTAGTGCCTTACGGACAGCAGAAGCTGAAGCTTTCTTT.